This entry lists 15 T cell receptor beta chains sequenced from one sample in a study of blood T cell repertoires in COVID-19. TCRdb's copy holds only in-frame clones and misses some; the assay was immunoSEQ multiplex PCR. The sample lists approximately 210,000 clones, 80% occurring once. The sequenced sample consisted of PBMCs or T cells enriched from blood (not recorded which). Receptors were obtained from a man aged 25 to 40 with acute COVID-19.

This clone was found once. This sequence joins TRBV7-2 and TRBJ1-3; D is undetermined. The germline V gene has CDR1 SGHTA and CDR2 FQGNSA. This CDR3 contains 14 residues. Deletions cut 1 base from V and 0 bases from J, with 4 bases between. The CDR3 loop reads CASSLVRSGNTIYF. In DNA, the CDR3 is TGTGCCAGCAGCTTAGTGCGCTCTGGAAACACCATATATTTT.

V is TRBV6-5 and J is TRBJ1-2; the D gene is possibly TRBD1 (6 bases). V was trimmed by 4 bases and J by 0 bases, leaving 12 bases between them. Germline assignment: CDR1 MNHEY and CDR2 SVGAGI. The CDR3 length is 15 residues. The CDR3: CASSSPGQANYGYTF. DNA of the CDR3: TGTGCCAGCAGTTCACCGGGACAAGCTAACTATGGCTACACCTTC.

This clone was observed a handful of times. The chain uses TRBV11-2 and TRBJ1-3, with a weak D call TRBD1 (5 bases). The CDR3 loop spans 17 amino acids. V gave up 0 bases and J gave up 0 bases, with 12 bases separating them. The germline CDR1 and CDR2 sequences are SGHAT and FQNNGV. CDR3 amino acids: CASSLDAGHFSGNTIYF. CDR3 DNA sequence: TGTGCCAGCAGCTTAGATGCAGGACACTTCTCTGGAAACACCATATATTTT.

The V and J genes are TRBV19 and TRBJ1-5; 8 bases map to TRBD1. This CDR3 is 15 amino acids long. Germline CDR1 is LNHDA and CDR2 is SQIVND (reference sequence). V lost 5 bases and J lost 3; bases outside the gene matches: 6. The CDR3 DNA sequence: TGTGCCAGTAGTTTCGGACAGGGCGCCAATCAGCCCCAGCATTTT. Translated, it gives CASSFGQGANQPQHF.

V is TRBV9 and J is TRBJ2-1; 8 nucleotides agree with TRBD1. From germline, CDR1 is SGDLS and CDR2 YYNGEE. CDR3 size: 15 residues. With 4 bases clipped from V and 7 bases from J, the junction kept 10 bases outside the gene matches. This chain's CDR3 is CASSHGQGGRNEQFF. The CDR3 bases are TGTGCCAGCAGCCACGGACAGGGAGGTCGGAATGAGCAGTTCTTC. The whole variable domain, filled in from reference TRBV9 and TRBJ2-1, reads DSGVTQTPKHLITATGQRVTLRCSPRSGDLSVYWYQQSLDQGLQFLIQYYNGEERAKGNILERFSAQQFPDLHSELNLSSLELGDSALYFCASSHGQGGRNEQFFGPGTRLTVL.

This chain links TRBV2 with TRBJ1-1; tentatively, D is TRBD1 (6 bases). Trimming took off 7 bases at V and 5 bases at J, with 11 bases between the two ends. The CDR3 has 12 amino acids. CDR1 is SNHLY and CDR2 is FYNNEI in the germline V gene. The DNA for the CDR3 is TGTGCCAGCAAAGCAGGGGTAACTGAAGCTTTCTTT. It encodes CASKAGVTEAFF.

The rearrangement joins TRBV7-6 to TRBJ1-5, with TRBD1 as a possible D gene (5 bases). Germline V gene sequence: CDR1 SGHVS, CDR2 FNYEAQ. This CDR3 spans 16 amino acids. V lost 1 base and J 0 bases, leaving 10 bases between the germline ends. The CDR3 is CASSLEQGYSNQPQHF. CDR3 bases: TGTGCCAGCAGCTTAGAGCAGGGTTATAGCAATCAGCCCCAGCATTTT.

The chain is built from TRBV2 and TRBJ2-7, with unresolved D. Trimming removed 1 base at V and 1 base at J, with 8 bases between. Germline V gene sequence: CDR1 SNHLY, CDR2 FYNNEI. The CDR3 runs to 14 residues. CDR3 protein: CASSEVFSSYEQYF. The CDR3 nucleotides read TGTGCCAGCAGTGAAGTTTTCAGTTCCTACGAGCAGTACTTC.

CDR3 nucleotide sequence: TGTGCCAGCAGCTTAGCTAGCGGGGGTTCGGGTGAGCAGTTCTTC. Translating gives CASSLASGGSGEQFF. This chain uses TRBV11-1 with TRBJ2-1, with TRBD2 identical over 9 bases. The CDR3 runs to 15 residues. Germline values: CDR1 SGHAT, CDR2 FQDESV (reference sequence). Losses at the gene ends were 0 bases for V and 9 bases for J; bases not matched to a gene: 6.

This clone was found a few times. In DNA, the CDR3 is TGTGCCAGTAGTATTAGGACAGCGTCGGATTTTGGCAATCAGCCCCAGCATTTT. Residues: CASSIRTASDFGNQPQHF. The V gene is TRBV19, the J gene TRBJ1-5, with D tentatively TRBD1 (6 bases). This CDR3 comprises 18 residues. Per germline, CDR1 LNHDA and CDR2 SQIVND (reference sequence). V gave up 3 bases and J gave up 2 bases, with 20 bases separating them.

V usage is TRBV3-1 (or the pseudogene TRBV3-2) and J usage is TRBJ2-6; 11 bases fit TRBD1. V was clipped by 4 bases and J by 2 bases; unmatched bases: 7. CDR3 length: 18 residues. Germline values: CDR1 LGHDT, CDR2 YNNKEL (reference sequence). The CDR3 region is CASSLIGQGAPGANVLTF. CDR3 coding DNA: TGTGCCAGCAGCCTCATTGGACAGGGGGCACCTGGGGCCAACGTCCTGACTTTC.

The chain is built from TRBV10-1 and TRBJ2-5; perhaps TRBD1 as D (5 bases). The CDR3 totals 13 residues. Germline CDR1 is WNHNN and CDR2 is SYGVQD (reference sequence). V lost 3 bases and J lost 7, with 12 bases in between. DNA of the CDR3: TGCGCCAGCAGTGATCCAGGGCCCGGGACCCAGTACTTC. Its protein is CASSDPGPGTQYF.

This clone was observed a few times. This sequence joins TRBV6-5 and TRBJ2-3; 7 bases agree with TRBD2. The V gene end was trimmed by 5 bases and the J gene end by 6 bases; junction bases not matched to a gene: 11. Germline CDR1 and CDR2: MNHEY and SVGAGI. The CDR3 spans 15 residues. The CDR3 DNA reads as TGTGCCAGCAGTAGTGTTAGCGGGTGGTCGGATACGCAGTATTTT. Residues: CASSSVSGWSDTQYF.

The chain uses TRBV5-1 and TRBJ2-7, with 8 positions matching TRBD1. The CDR3 is 17 amino acids. Per germline, CDR1 SGHRS and CDR2 YFSETQ. With 4 bases clipped from V and 2 bases from J, the junction kept 14 bases outside the gene matches. This chain's CDR3 is CASSVTTPGQGPYEQYF. The CDR3 DNA reads as TGCGCCAGCAGCGTAACCACCCCTGGACAGGGTCCCTACGAGCAGTACTTC.

The chain is built from TRBV6-5 and TRBJ1-2; D possibly corresponds to TRBD1 (5 bases). The CDR3 has 13 residues. Germline V CDR1 and CDR2: MNHEY, SVGAGI. Between the trimmed V and J ends, which lost 8 bases and 3 bases, there was a span of 13 bases. CDR3 loop: CASESPGHYGYTF. The CDR3 nucleotides are TGTGCCAGCGAAAGTCCAGGGCACTATGGCTACACCTTC.